What follows are 19 T cell receptor beta chains derived from one specimen sequenced in a study of CD8 T cells in Susac syndrome. With random hexamers, reverse transcription was performed on roughly 0.5 to 1 ug of RNA. TCRdb recomputed calls from the immunoSEQ multiplex PCR reads with MiXCR, one row per CDR3 protein. The repertoire holds 80,000 or so distinct CDR3 sequences, with about 93% as singletons. Sequenced: CD4+ T cells from PBMCs. These receptors originate from a human donor with Susac syndrome.

The chain recombines TRBV27 with TRBJ2-5; D perhaps matches TRBD1 (6 bases). Germline V gene sequence: CDR1 MNHEY, CDR2 SMNVEV (reference sequence). The CDR3 is 16 amino acids. V lost 6 bases and J lost 2, with 19 bases in between. The CDR3 nucleotides are TGTGCCAGCAGCCCAGGACAGCTTTCAAAGCAAGAGACCCAGTACTTC. Residues: CASSPGQLSKQETQYF.

Remarks on this clonotype: An end of the junction differs from the germline gene, which may be a read error. This chain links TRBV28 with TRBJ1-3; a possible D gene is TRBD1 (6 bases). This CDR3 has 12 residues. Germline V gives CDR1 MDHEN, CDR2 SYDVKM. The CDR3 DNA is TGTGCCAGCAGTTTACTCCAGGGGAAGGAAGATTTT. The encoded protein is CASSLLQGKEDF.

The rearrangement links TRBV3-1 to TRBJ1-1, with 7 positions matching TRBD1. Germline CDR1 reads LGHDT; CDR2 reads YNNKEL (reference sequence). This CDR3 has 12 amino acids. V was clipped by 4 bases and J by 10 bases; unmatched bases: 6. CDR3 sequence: CASSPRQGRAFF. CDR3 coding DNA: TGTGCCAGCAGCCCCCGACAGGGACGAGCTTTCTTT.

This chain uses TRBV14 with TRBJ2-1; maybe TRBD2 (6 bases). The CDR3 covers 17 residues. Germline V gene sequence: CDR1 SGHDN, CDR2 FVKESK. V dropped 3 bases and J dropped 0 bases, with 15 bases sitting between them. Written as DNA, the CDR3 is TGTGCCAGCAGCCACGGCGGGGTGTTGAGCTCCTACAATGAGCAGTTCTTC. Translation gives CASSHGGVLSSYNEQFF.

This chain uses TRBV21-1 with TRBJ2-1; the DNA was not compared with TRBD2, the D call given in the table. TRBV21-1 is labeled a pseudogene. The CDR3 is 15 amino acids. CDR3 sequence reads: CASSNRGMRYNEQFF. DNA of the CDR3: TGTGCCAGCAGCAACCGCGGGATGAGGTACAATGAGCAGTTCTTC.

V and J are TRBV7-2 and TRBJ2-1, with D possibly called TRBD1 or TRBD2 (6 bases each). CDR1 and CDR2 (germline): SGHTA, FQGNSA. The CDR3 totals 15 residues. With 5 bases removed from V and 3 bases from J, the gap between germline ends came to 14 bases. The CDR3 DNA follows: TGTGCCAGCAGCACACTCGGGGGCGACTACAATGAGCAGTTCTTC. Translation: CASSTLGGDYNEQFF. The variable domain in full, with the rest retrieved from reference TRBV7-2 and TRBJ2-1, is GAGVSQSPSNKVTEKGKDVELRCDPISGHTALYWYRQSLGQGLEFLIYFQGNSAPDKSGLPSDRFSAERTGGSVSTLTIQRTQQEDSAVYLCASSTLGGDYNEQFFGPGTRLTVL.

This chain connects TRBV4-1 to TRBJ2-2; D possibly corresponds to TRBD2 (6 bases). The CDR3 contains 16 residues. The V and J ends lost 1 base and 4 bases respectively, with 13 bases between them. The germline gives CDR1 MGHRA, CDR2 YSYEKL. Here the CDR3 reads CASSQVRARGTGELFF. The CDR3 nucleotides are TGCGCCAGCAGCCAAGTTCGGGCGCGGGGCACCGGGGAGCTGTTTTTT.

This clonotype was seen only once. The chain combines TRBV2 with TRBJ1-5, with TRBD1 identical over 8 bases. With V trimmed by 4 bases and J by 6 bases, 8 bases remained unmatched. From germline, CDR1 is SNHLY and CDR2 FYNNEI. The CDR3 is made up of 15 amino acids. In nucleotides, the CDR3 is TGTGCCAGCAGTGGGACAGGGTATTTGAGTCAGCCCCAGCATTTT. Translating it yields CASSGTGYLSQPQHF.

The chain couples TRBV5-1 to TRBJ1-5; 8 bases match TRBD1. Germline V gene data show CDR1 as SGHRS and CDR2 as YFSETQ. V shed 3 bases, J shed 5 bases, and the junction held 7 bases outside the gene matches. This CDR3 comprises 15 residues. CDR3 DNA: TGCGCCAGCAGCTCGGGGACAGGAGGACATCAGCCCCAGCATTTT. It specifies CASSSGTGGHQPQHF. Looking up the rest from reference TRBV5-1 and TRBJ1-5 gives the full variable domain: KAGVTQTPRYLIKTRGQQVTLSCSPISGHRSVSWYQQTPGQGLQFLFEYFSETQRNKGNFPGRFSGRQFSNSRSEMNVSTLELGDSALYLCASSSGTGGHQPQHFGDGTRLSIL.

The chain employs TRBV4-3 and TRBJ2-1, with TRBD2 as a possible D gene (6 bases). Germline V gives CDR1 LGHNA, CDR2 YSLEER. The CDR3 is 15 amino acids. Trimming removed 1 base from V and 9 bases from J, with 16 bases in between. The CDR3: CASSQVPNLGGEQFF. In DNA form, the CDR3 reads TGCGCCAGCAGCCAAGTACCGAACCTGGGGGGTGAGCAGTTCTTC.

The rearrangement uses TRBV6-1 and TRBJ1-1; the D gene is possibly TRBD1 (6 bases). The CDR3 length is 14 residues. Trimming shortened V by 8 bases and J by 5 bases, and 18 bases separated the two germline ends. The V gene's germline CDR1 is MNHNS and CDR2 SASEGT. CDR3: CASGAQRGRTEAFF. CDR3 DNA: TGTGCCAGCGGGGCCCAAAGGGGGAGGACTGAAGCTTTCTTT.

The chain employs TRBV4-1 and TRBJ2-5; TRBD2 agrees at 10 bases. The CDR3 consists of 17 residues. V was pared by 0 bases and J by 6 bases, with 10 bases of the junction left unmatched. The germline CDR1 and CDR2 sequences are MGHRA and YSYEKL. The CDR3 loop is CASSQDSLAGEGKTQYF. The CDR3 DNA follows: TGCGCCAGCAGCCAAGATTCGCTAGCGGGGGAGGGAAAGACCCAGTACTTC.

The gene calls are TRBV14 and TRBJ1-2; D ambiguous. The CDR3 consists of 12 residues. CDR1 is SGHDN, CDR2 FVKESK, per germline. Trimming took 3 bases from V and 8 from J, leaving 10 bases between them. CDR3 in DNA: TGTGCCAGCAGCCACGGAGGATTCGGCTACACCTTC. Amino acids: CASSHGGFGYTF.

The chain employs TRBV20-1 and TRBJ2-3; 11 bases fit TRBD2. Unmatched junction bases numbered 21, after V lost 4 bases and J lost 3 bases. The CDR3 sequence is 20 residues long. CDR1 is DFQATT, CDR2 SNEGSKA, per germline (reference sequence). CDR3 coding DNA: TGCAGTGCTAAAATCAGGGATGTAGCGGGAGGGCGGAGAAGGACAGATACGCAGTATTTT. Its translation is CSAKIRDVAGGRRRTDTQYF.

The chain couples TRBV20-1 to TRBJ2-1, with 11 bases aligning to TRBD2. Germline V CDR1 and CDR2: DFQATT, SNEGSKA (reference sequence). J lost 4 bases, V lost 6 bases, and 11 bases had no gene match. The CDR3 has 16 amino acids. The CDR3 region is CSAQRLAGRLYNEQFF. CDR3 DNA sequence: TGCAGTGCCCAAAGACTAGCGGGAAGGTTATACAATGAGCAGTTCTTC.

The CDR3 DNA reads as TGTGCCAGCAGCCGCCGGGAGTACGGAAACACCATATATTTT. Its translation is CASSRREYGNTIYF. The chain links TRBV7-2 to TRBJ1-3; D ambiguous. CDR3 size: 14 residues. Per germline, CDR1 SGHTA and CDR2 FQGNSA. Deletions cut 5 bases from V and 4 bases from J, with 12 bases between.

The count of this clonotype is one. V gene TRBV6-2 or TRBV6-3 combines with J gene TRBJ2-7, with TRBD1 identical over 7 bases. After removal of 4 bases from V and 0 bases from J, the junction contained 6 bases not matched to a gene. This CDR3 comprises 15 residues. Germline CDR1 MNHEY, CDR2 SVGEGT. The CDR3 sequence: CASSSWTGDSYEQYF. The CDR3 nucleotides read TGTGCCAGCAGTTCCTGGACAGGCGACTCCTACGAGCAGTACTTC.

CDR3 DNA: TGTGCCAGCAGCCATCGGGGGACAGGGTATACTAATGAGCAGTTCTTC. Protein: CASSHRGTGYTNEQFF. The chain has TRBV3-1 and TRBJ2-1; 9 bases map to TRBD1. Germline lookup yields CDR1 LGHDT and CDR2 YNNKEL (reference sequence). This CDR3 spans 16 amino acids. V trimming: 3 bases; J trimming: 7 bases; junction bases outside the gene matches: 10.

V gene TRBV5-1 combines with J gene TRBJ2-7; D possibly uses TRBD1 or TRBD2 (5 bases each). Trimming shortened V by 0 bases and J by 0 bases, and 13 bases separated the two germline ends. This CDR3 has 16 residues. CDR1 and CDR2 (germline): SGHRS, YFSETQ. CDR3 protein: CASSLDRGPSSYEQYF. CDR3 coding DNA: TGCGCCAGCAGCTTGGATCGGGGCCCCAGCTCCTACGAGCAGTACTTC. The full variable domain, its missing parts supplied by reference TRBV5-1 and TRBJ2-7, is KAGVTQTPRYLIKTRGQQVTLSCSPISGHRSVSWYQQTPGQGLQFLFEYFSETQRNKGNFPGRFSGRQFSNSRSEMNVSTLELGDSALYLCASSLDRGPSSYEQYFGPGTRLTVT.